This T cell receptor beta chain came from a study of CD4 T cells in relation to SARS-CoV-2 and coronaviruses. Background on the study: Negative control cultures got HIV-1 Nef peptides or no peptide.

This table comes from immunoSEQ multiplex PCR, and its TCRdb copy is limited to in-frame clones, with some not included. This sample has about 23,000 clones; more than 65% occur once, and the top ten carry over 25%. Whole-study results and caveats: The cross-reactivity analysis covered only spike protein, not other viral proteins.

Unexposed donor CD4+ T cells date from about 2011-2018, before the COVID-19 pandemic. CD4+ T cells were isolated from the cells after more than nine days of culture. Half the medium was replaced with IL-2 medium on days 3 and 7. CDR3 length: 14 residues. V lost 4 bases, J lost 2 bases, and 9 bases lay in between. From germline, CDR1 is KGHSH and CDR2 LQKENI. A note on this clone: The antigen is not known.

Specimen: CD4+ T cells from PBMCs, cultured in vitro. The TCR was taken from a human donor in good health. The chain has TRBV18 and TRBJ2-1; the D gene is possibly TRBD1 (6 bases). CDR3 residues: CASSQGEPYNEQFF. The CDR3 region has the DNA TGTGCCAGCTCACAGGGGGAGCCCTACAATGAGCAGTTCTTC.